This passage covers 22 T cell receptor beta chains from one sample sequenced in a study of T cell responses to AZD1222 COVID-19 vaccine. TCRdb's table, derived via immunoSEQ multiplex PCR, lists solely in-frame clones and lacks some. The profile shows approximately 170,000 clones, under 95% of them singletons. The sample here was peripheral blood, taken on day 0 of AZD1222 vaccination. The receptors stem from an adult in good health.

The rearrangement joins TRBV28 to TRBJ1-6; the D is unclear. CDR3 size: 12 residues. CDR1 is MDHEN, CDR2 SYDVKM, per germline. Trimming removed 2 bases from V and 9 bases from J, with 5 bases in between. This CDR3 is CASSLNGSPLHF. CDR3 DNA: TGTGCCAGCAGTTTAAATGGTTCACCCCTCCACTTT.

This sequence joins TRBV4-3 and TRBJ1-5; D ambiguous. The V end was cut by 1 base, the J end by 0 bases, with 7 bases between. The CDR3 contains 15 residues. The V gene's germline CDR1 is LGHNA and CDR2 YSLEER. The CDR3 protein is CASSQGARSNQPQHF. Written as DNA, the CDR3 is TGCGCCAGCAGCCAAGGGGCCCGTAGCAATCAGCCCCAGCATTTT.

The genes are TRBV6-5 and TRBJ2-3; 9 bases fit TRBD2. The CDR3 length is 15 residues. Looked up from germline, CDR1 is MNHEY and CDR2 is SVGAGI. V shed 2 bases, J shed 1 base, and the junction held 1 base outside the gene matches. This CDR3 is CASSYRGGGTDTQYF. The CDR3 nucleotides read TGTGCCAGCAGTTACCGCGGGGGGGGCACAGATACGCAGTATTTT.

CDR3 protein: CASSLVPGGTEAFF. In DNA, the CDR3 is TGTGCCAGCAGCTTAGTCCCGGGAGGGACTGAAGCTTTCTTT. The chain employs TRBV7-2 and TRBJ1-1; D is ambiguous. Trimming pared 1 base from V and 5 bases from J, leaving 11 bases between. Germline assignment: CDR1 SGHTA and CDR2 FQGNSA. This CDR3 has 14 amino acids.

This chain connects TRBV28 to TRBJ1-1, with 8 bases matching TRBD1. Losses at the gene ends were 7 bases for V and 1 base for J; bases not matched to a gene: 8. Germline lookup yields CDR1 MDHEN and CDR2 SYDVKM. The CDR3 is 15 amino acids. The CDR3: CASNRGTTGNTEAFF. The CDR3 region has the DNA TGTGCCAGCAACAGGGGGACCACGGGGAACACTGAAGCTTTCTTT.

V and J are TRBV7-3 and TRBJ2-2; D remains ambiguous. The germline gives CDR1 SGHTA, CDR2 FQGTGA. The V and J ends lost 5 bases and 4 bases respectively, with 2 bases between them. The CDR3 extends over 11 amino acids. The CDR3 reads CASSRTGELFF. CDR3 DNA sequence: TGTGCCAGCAGCCGCACCGGGGAGCTGTTTTTT.

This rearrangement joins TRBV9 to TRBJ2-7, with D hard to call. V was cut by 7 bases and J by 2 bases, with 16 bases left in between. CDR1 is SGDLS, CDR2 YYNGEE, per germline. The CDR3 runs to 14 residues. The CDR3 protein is CASAQGPGAYEQYF. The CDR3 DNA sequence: TGTGCCAGCGCCCAAGGACCGGGCGCCTACGAGCAGTACTTC.

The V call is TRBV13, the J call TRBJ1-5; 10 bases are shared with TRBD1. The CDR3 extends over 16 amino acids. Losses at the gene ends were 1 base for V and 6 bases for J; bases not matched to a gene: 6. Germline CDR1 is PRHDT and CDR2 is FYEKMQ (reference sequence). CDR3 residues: CASSLVGTGVIQPQHF. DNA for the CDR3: TGTGCCAGCAGCTTAGTGGGGACAGGGGTGATTCAGCCCCAGCATTTT.

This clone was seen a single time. The CDR3 coding sequence is TGCAGTGCTAGTCCCCCGACAGGGGATTCCTACGAGCAGTACTTC. Its translation is CSASPPTGDSYEQYF. The V gene is TRBV20-1, the J gene TRBJ2-7, with 8 bases lining up with TRBD1. The junction had 8 bases not matched to a gene; V was cut back by 3 bases and J by 1 base. Germline CDR1 DFQATT, CDR2 SNEGSKA (reference sequence). The CDR3 length is 15 residues.

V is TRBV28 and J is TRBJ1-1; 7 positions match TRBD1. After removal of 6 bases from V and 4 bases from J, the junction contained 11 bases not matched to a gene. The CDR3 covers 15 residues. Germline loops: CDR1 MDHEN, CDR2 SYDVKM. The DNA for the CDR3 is TGTGCCAGCAGGGGGGGGACAGTTTCGGGCACTGAAGCTTTCTTT. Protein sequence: CASRGGTVSGTEAFF.

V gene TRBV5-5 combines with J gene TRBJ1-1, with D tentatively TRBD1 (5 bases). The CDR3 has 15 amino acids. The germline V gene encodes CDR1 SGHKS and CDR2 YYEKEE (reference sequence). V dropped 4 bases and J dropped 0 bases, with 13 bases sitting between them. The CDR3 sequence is CASSPRGGLNTEAFF. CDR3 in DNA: TGTGCCAGCAGCCCCCGCGGGGGTTTGAACACTGAAGCTTTCTTT.

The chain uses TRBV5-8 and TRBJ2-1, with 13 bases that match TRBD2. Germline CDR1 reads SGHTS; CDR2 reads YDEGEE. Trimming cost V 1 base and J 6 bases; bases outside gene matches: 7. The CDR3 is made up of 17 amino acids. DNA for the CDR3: TGTGCCAGCAGCTTGAGACTAGCGGGAGGTCTTGGCAATGAGCAGTTCTTC. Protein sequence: CASSLRLAGGLGNEQFF.

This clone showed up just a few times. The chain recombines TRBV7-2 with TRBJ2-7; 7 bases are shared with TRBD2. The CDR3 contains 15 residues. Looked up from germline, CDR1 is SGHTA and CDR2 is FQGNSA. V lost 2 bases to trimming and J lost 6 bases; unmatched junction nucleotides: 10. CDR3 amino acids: CASSLRMAGASEQYF. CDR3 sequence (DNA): TGTGCCAGCAGCTTACGTATGGCGGGAGCGAGCGAGCAGTACTTC.

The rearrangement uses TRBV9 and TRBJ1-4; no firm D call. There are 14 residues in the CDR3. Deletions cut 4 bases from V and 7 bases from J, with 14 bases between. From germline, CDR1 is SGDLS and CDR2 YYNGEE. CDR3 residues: CASSRPGPGEKLFF. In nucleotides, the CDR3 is TGTGCCAGCAGCCGACCCGGGCCTGGTGAAAAACTGTTTTTT.

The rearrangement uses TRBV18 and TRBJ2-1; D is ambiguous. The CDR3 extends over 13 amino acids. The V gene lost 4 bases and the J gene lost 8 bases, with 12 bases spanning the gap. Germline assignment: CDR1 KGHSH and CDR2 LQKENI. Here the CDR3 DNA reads TGTGCCAGCTCACGCTCGACTGGCTATGAGCAGTTCTTC. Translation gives CASSRSTGYEQFF.

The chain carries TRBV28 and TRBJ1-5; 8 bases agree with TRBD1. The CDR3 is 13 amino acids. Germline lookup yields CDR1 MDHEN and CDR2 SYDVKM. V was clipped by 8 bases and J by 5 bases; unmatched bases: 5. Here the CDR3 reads CASLQGGYQPQHF. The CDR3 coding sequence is TGTGCCAGCCTACAGGGGGGATATCAGCCCCAGCATTTT.

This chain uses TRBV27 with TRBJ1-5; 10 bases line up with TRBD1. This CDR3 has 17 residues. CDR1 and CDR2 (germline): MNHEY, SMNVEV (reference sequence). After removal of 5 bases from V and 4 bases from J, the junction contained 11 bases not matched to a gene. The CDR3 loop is CASSEAGTGERNQPQHF. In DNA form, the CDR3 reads TGTGCCAGCAGTGAGGCCGGGACAGGGGAACGGAATCAGCCCCAGCATTTT.

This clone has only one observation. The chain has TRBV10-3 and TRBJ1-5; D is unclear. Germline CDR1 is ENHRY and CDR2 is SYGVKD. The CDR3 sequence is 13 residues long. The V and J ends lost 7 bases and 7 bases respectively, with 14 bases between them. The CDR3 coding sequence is TGTGCCATCACGCCGGACGAGGCACAGCCCCAGCATTTT. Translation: CAITPDEAQPQHF.

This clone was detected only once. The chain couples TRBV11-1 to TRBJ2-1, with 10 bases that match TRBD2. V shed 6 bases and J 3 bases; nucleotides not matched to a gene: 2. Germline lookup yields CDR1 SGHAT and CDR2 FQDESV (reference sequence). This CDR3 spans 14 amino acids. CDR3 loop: CASSPSGSYNEQFF. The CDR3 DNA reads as TGTGCCAGCAGTCCTAGCGGGAGCTACAATGAGCAGTTCTTC. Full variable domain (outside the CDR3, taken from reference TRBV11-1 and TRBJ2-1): EAEVAQSPRYKITEKSQAVAFWCDPISGHATLYWYRQILGQGPELLVQFQDESVVDDSQLPKDRFSAERLKGVDSTLKIQPAELGDSAMYLCASSPSGSYNEQFFGPGTRLTVL.

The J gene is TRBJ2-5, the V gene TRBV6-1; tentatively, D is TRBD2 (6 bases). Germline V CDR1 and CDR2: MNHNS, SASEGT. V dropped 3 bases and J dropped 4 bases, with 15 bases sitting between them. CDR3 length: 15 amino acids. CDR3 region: CASSDGPAGRETQYF. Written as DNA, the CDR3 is TGTGCCAGCAGTGACGGGCCCGCGGGAAGAGAGACCCAGTACTTC.

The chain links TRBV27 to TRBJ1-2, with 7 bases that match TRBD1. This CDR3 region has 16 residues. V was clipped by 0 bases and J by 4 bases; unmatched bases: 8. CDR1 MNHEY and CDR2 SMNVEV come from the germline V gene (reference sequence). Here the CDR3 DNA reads TGTGCCAGCAGTTTATCCCGAGGGGGCTCCGCCTATGGCTACACCTTC. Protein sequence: CASSLSRGGSAYGYTF.

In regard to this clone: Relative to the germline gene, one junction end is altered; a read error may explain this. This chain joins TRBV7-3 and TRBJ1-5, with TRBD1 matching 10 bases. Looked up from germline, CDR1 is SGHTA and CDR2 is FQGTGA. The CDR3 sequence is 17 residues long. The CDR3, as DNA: TGTGCCAGCAGATTAAGAGCGCGGGACAGGGGCTTAGGAGCCCAGCATTTT. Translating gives CASRLRARDRGLGAQHF.